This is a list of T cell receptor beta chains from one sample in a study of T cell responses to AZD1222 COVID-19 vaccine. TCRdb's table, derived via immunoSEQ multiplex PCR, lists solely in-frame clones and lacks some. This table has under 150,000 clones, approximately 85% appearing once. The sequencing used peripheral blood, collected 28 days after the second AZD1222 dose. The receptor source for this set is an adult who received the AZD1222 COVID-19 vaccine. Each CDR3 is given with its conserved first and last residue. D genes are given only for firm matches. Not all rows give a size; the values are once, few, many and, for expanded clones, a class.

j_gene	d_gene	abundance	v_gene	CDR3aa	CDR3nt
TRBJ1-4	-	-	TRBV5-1	CASQASPNEKLFF	TGCGCCAGCCAAGCGAGCCCTAATGAAAAACTGTTTTTT
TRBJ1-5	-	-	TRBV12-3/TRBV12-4	CASSFSNQPQHF	TGTGCCAGCAGCTTTTCCAATCAGCCCCAGCATTTT
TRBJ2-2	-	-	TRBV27	CASSLEGGELFF	TGTGCCAGCAGTTTGGAGGGAGGGGAGCTGTTTTTT
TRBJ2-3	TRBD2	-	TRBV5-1	CASSFSGAADTQYF	TGCGCCAGCAGCTTTAGCGGGGCCGCAGATACGCAGTATTTT
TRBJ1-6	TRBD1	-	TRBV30	CAWSVQTGVSPLHF	TGTGCCTGGAGTGTACAGACAGGGGTTTCACCCCTCCACTTT
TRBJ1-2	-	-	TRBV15	CATSREDTGRDGYTF	TGTGCCACCAGCAGGGAAGACACGGGTAGGGATGGCTACACCTTC
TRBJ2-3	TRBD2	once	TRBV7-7	CASSFASGETTDTQYF	TGTGCTAGCAGCTTTGCCAGCGGGGAGACCACAGATACGCAGTATTTT
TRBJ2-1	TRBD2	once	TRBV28	CASSLHGTSGYEQFF	TGTGCCAGCAGTTTACACGGGACTAGCGGCTATGAGCAGTTCTTC
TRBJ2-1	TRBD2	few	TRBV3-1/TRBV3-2	CASSQSGGASLNEQFF	TGTGCCAGCAGCCAGAGCGGGGGGGCGTCCCTCAATGAGCAGTTCTTC
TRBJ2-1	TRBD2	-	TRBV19	CASSIRLAYNEQFF	TGTGCCAGTAGTATTCGACTAGCGTACAATGAGCAGTTCTTC
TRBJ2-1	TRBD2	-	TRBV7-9	CASSLVGGGAFEQFF	TGTGCCAGCAGCTTAGTAGGCGGGGGGGCCTTTGAGCAGTTCTTC
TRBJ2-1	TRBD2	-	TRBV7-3	CASSLWTSGGVFNEQFF	TGTGCCAGCAGCCTATGGACTAGCGGGGGGGTCTTCAATGAGCAGTTCTTC
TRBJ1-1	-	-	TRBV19	CASRGGGRTEAFF	TGTGCCAGTAGGGGGGGTGGGAGGACTGAAGCTTTCTTT
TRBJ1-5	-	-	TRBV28	CASTWRSGNQPQHF	TGTGCCAGCACTTGGAGGAGCGGCAATCAGCCCCAGCATTTT
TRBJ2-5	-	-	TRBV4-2	CASSQQRVQETQYF	TGTGCCAGCAGCCAACAACGGGTGCAAGAGACCCAGTACTTC
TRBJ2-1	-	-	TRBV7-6	CASSSPLASYNEQFF	TGTGCCAGCAGCTCCCCCCTAGCCTCCTACAATGAGCAGTTCTTC
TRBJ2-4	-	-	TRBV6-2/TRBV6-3	CASSLPGRNIQYF	TGTGCCAGCAGCCTCCCGGGACGAAACATTCAGTACTTC
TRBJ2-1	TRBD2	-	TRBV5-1	CASSDGPGTSGRTSYNEQFF	TGCGCCAGCAGCGACGGTCCCGGGACTAGCGGGAGGACGTCCTACAATGAGCAGTTCTTC
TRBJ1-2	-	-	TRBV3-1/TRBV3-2	CASSQEARRLTF	TGTGCCAGCAGCCAAGAGGCCCGCAGGCTCACCTTC
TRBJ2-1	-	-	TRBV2	CASRGNRETGYNEQFF	TGTGCCAGCAGGGGGAACCGGGAGACAGGGTACAATGAGCAGTTCTTC
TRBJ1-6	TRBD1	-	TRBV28	CASSSRGTAYNSPLHF	TGTGCCAGCAGTTCCCGGGGGACAGCTTATAATTCACCCCTCCACTTT
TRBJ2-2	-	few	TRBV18	CASSPTRTENTGELFF	TGTGCCAGCTCACCTACGAGGACAGAGAACACCGGGGAGCTGTTTTTT
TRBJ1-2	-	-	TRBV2	CASSEASAIGYTF	TGTGCCAGCAGTGAAGCTTCAGCGATTGGCTACACCTTC
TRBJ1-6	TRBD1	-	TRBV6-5	CASTDGQGRSPLHF	TGTGCCAGCACCGATGGACAGGGAAGGTCACCCCTCCACTTT
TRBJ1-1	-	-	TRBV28	CASTFQDRQYTEAFF	TGTGCCAGCACCTTCCAAGACAGGCAATACACTGAAGCTTTCTTT
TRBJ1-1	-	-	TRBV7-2	CASSFQGRGTEAFF	TGTGCCAGCAGCTTTCAGGGGAGGGGGACTGAAGCTTTCTTT
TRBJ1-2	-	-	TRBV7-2	CASSLAGDPSSYTF	TGTGCCAGCAGCTTAGCAGGGGACCCTTCTAGCTACACCTTC
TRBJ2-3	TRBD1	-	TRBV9	CASSVEGAAADTQYF	TGTGCCAGCAGCGTTGAGGGGGCTGCCGCAGATACGCAGTATTTT
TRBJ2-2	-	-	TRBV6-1	CASSEAMAGELFF	TGTGCCAGCAGTGAAGCGATGGCCGGGGAGCTGTTTTTT
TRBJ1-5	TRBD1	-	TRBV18	CASSPTGQNQPQHF	TGTGCCAGCTCACCAACGGGACAGAATCAGCCCCAGCATTTT
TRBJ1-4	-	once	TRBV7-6	CASSPAGSLEEKLFF	TGTGCCAGCAGCCCGGCGGGGAGTTTAGAGGAAAAACTGTTTTTT
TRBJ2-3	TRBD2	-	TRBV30	CACTPSGGTDTQYF	TGTGCCTGTACGCCTAGCGGGGGCACAGATACGCAGTATTTT
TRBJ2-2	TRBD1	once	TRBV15	CATSRTGTGNTGELFF	TGTGCCACCAGCAGAACCGGGACAGGAAACACCGGGGAGCTGTTTTTT
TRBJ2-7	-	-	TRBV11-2	CASSYGASGTYEQYF	TGTGCCAGCAGCTACGGGGCTTCTGGTACCTACGAGCAGTACTTC
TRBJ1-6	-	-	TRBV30	CAWMVGGSYNSPLHF	TGTGCCTGGATGGTTGGGGGTTCCTATAATTCACCCCTCCACTTT
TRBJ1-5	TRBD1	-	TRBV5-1	CASSLGTGGNQPQHF	TGCGCCAGCAGCTTGGGGACAGGGGGAAATCAGCCCCAGCATTTT
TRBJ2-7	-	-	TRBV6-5	CASSYSSDRRGEQYF	TGTGCCAGCAGTTACTCGTCGGACAGGCGGGGCGAGCAGTACTTC
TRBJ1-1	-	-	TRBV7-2	CASLRALTMNTEAFF	TGTGCCAGCCTGAGAGCGTTAACCATGAACACTGAAGCTTTCTTT
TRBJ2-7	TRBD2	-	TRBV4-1	CASSQEGPGRELYEQYF	TGCGCCAGCAGCCAAGAGGGCCCAGGGCGGGAGCTTTACGAGCAGTACTTC
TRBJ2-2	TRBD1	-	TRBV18	CASSPPDRGWTGELFF	TGTGCCAGCTCACCACCTGACAGGGGTTGGACCGGGGAGCTGTTTTTT
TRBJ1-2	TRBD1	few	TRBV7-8	CASSRGTGGYGYTF	TGTGCCAGCAGCCGAGGGACAGGGGGCTATGGCTACACCTTC
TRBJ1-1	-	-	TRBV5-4	CASSSLISPYTEAFF	TGTGCCAGCAGCTCCTTAATTAGTCCGTACACTGAAGCTTTCTTT
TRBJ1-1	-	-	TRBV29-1	CSVSTEEAFF	TGCAGCGTTTCGACAGAAGAAGCTTTCTTT
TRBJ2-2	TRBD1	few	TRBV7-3	CASSSDRGPFTGELFF	TGTGCCAGCAGCTCAGACAGGGGGCCCTTCACCGGGGAGCTGTTTTTT
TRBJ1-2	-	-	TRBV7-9	CASSRGMGGYTF	TGTGCCAGCAGCAGGGGGATGGGCGGCTACACCTTC